This T cell receptor beta chain came from a study of T cells in Graves' hyperthyroidism and ophthalmopathy. Using RNA transcripts as the source, TCR beta CDR3 regions were amplified. TCR CDR3 regions were first amplified by RT-PCR with HTBI primers. In TCRdb, the multiplex PCR reads were re-called with MiXCR into one record per CDR3 protein. The table includes about 540,000 distinct CDR3 sequences, about 43% detected once. This clonotype was observed at least ten times. What it recognizes is unknown. Study conclusions and caveats: Most thyroid-expanded clonotypes above 0.001 were also found in blood.

The CDR3 has 16 amino acids. V dropped 5 bases and J dropped 7 bases, with 20 bases sitting between them. CDR1 is SEHNR and CDR2 is FQNEAQ in the germline V gene (reference sequence). Sequenced input: peripheral blood or thyroid tissue (not recorded which). This clonotype was sampled from a woman aged 18 to 35 with Graves' hyperthyroidism. V is TRBV7-9 and J is TRBJ2-2; D may correspond to TRBD1 or TRBD2 (5 bases each). The CDR3 reads CASSIIRDPPGGELFF. The CDR3 DNA reads as TGTGCCAGCAGCATCATCCGGGACCCCCCTGGCGGGGAGCTGTTTTTT. Filled out from reference TRBV7-9 and TRBJ2-2, the complete variable domain reads DTGVSQNPRHKITKRGQNVTFRCDPISEHNRLYWYRQTLGQGPEFLTYFQNEAQLEKSRLLSDRFSAERPKGSFSTLEIQRTEQGDSAMYLCASSIIRDPPGGELFFGEGSRLTVL.